The present T cell receptor beta chain was sequenced within a study of T cell changes during pregnancy in multiple sclerosis. The V and J ends lost 0 bases and 6 bases respectively, with 18 bases between them. Germline V lookup: CDR1 LGHNA, CDR2 YSLEER. The CDR3 totals 17 residues. Sequenced by immunoSEQ multiplex PCR; TCRdb stores in-frame clones only, minus some. Altogether over 50,000 clones are present, around nine tenths being singletons, with the ten largest covering approximately 1.5%. The clonotype comes from a female donor in good health, enrolled as a control in a pregnancy study. The chain uses TRBV4-3 and TRBJ2-1, with D tentatively TRBD1 (5 bases). Sequenced here: peripheral blood, sampled in the third trimester of pregnancy. Here the CDR3 reads CASSQETVGYFVNEQFF. As DNA, the CDR3 is TGCGCCAGCAGCCAAGAGACAGTAGGGTACTTCGTCAATGAGCAGTTCTTC.